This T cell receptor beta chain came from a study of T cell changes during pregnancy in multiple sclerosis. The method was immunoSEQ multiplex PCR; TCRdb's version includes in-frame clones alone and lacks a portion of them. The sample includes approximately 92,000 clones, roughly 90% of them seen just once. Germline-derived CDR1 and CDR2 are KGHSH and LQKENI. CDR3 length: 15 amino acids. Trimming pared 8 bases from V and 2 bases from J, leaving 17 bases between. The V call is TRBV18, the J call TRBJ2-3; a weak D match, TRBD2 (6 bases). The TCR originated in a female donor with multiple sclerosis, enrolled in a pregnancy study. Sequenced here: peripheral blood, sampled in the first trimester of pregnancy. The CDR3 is CASRIVGTVTDTQYF. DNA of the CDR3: TGTGCCAGCCGTATCGTTGGGACTGTCACAGATACGCAGTATTTT. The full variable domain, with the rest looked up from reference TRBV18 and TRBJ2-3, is NAGVMQNPRHLVRRRGQEARLRCSPMKGHSHVYWYRQLPEEGLKFMVYLQKENIIDESGMPKERFSAEFPKEGPSILRIQQVVRGDSAAYFCASRIVGTVTDTQYFGPGTRLTVL.